This entry lists 7 T cell receptor beta chains sequenced from one sample in a study of cytomegalovirus exposure and HLA in healthy donors. PCR involved 60 Vbeta and 13 Jbeta primers. TCRdb's table, derived via immunoSEQ multiplex PCR, lists solely in-frame clones and lacks some. Here the sample spans about 150,000 clones, 70% to 80% being singletons. Material for sequencing was PBMCs. The receptor source for this set is a man aged 25-40 years in good health and CMV-seropositive.

This sequence joins TRBV11-1 and TRBJ2-6; D perhaps matches TRBD2 (6 bases). The V gene's germline CDR1 is SGHAT and CDR2 FQDESV (reference sequence). The CDR3 runs to 18 residues. Trimming cost V 6 bases and J 2 bases, with 20 bases left between them. CDR3 DNA: TGTGCCAGCAGTTTTCCCAGGACGGAGGGTACTGGGGCCAACGTCCTGACTTTC. The encoded protein is CASSFPRTEGTGANVLTF.

V gene TRBV11-2 combines with J gene TRBJ1-2; D is perhaps TRBD1 (6 bases). The V gene's germline CDR1 is SGHAT and CDR2 FQNNGV. Trimming removed 6 bases from V and 0 bases from J, with 14 bases in between. The CDR3 loop spans 15 amino acids. The CDR3 protein is CASRSPGQPNYGYTF. The CDR3, as DNA: TGTGCCAGCAGATCCCCGGGACAACCTAACTATGGCTACACCTTC. The full variable domain, rest sourced from reference TRBV11-2 and TRBJ1-2, is EAGVAQSPRYKIIEKRQSVAFWCNPISGHATLYWYQQILGQGPKLLIQFQNNGVVDDSQLPKDRFSAERLKGVDSTLKIQPAKLEDSAVYLCASRSPGQPNYGYTFGSGTRLTVV.

The chain employs TRBV2 and TRBJ1-1; D possibly corresponds to TRBD1 (5 bases). Trimming shortened V by 3 bases and J by 11 bases, and 16 bases separated the two germline ends. CDR3 length equals 13 residues. CDR1 is SNHLY, CDR2 FYNNEI, per germline. The chain's CDR3 is CASSDGGPRGAFF. CDR3 nucleotide sequence: TGTGCCAGCAGTGATGGAGGGCCCCGGGGGGCTTTCTTT.

This chain uses TRBV29-1 with TRBJ1-1, with 11 nucleotides matching TRBD1. Germline V gene data show CDR1 as SQVTM and CDR2 as ANQGSEA. The CDR3 totals 16 residues. Trimming at V came to 4 bases and at J to 4 bases, leaving 11 bases not matched to a gene. CDR3 bases: TGCAGCGTTGGGGGACTTTATGGGACAGGGGGCACTGAAGCTTTCTTT. Its translation: CSVGGLYGTGGTEAFF.

As regards this clone: The germline gene is not matched at one end of the junction; a read error may be the cause. This chain uses TRBV4-3 with TRBJ1-3, with 10 bases that match TRBD1. This CDR3 region has 14 residues. CDR1 LGHNA and CDR2 YSLEER come from the germline V gene. The CDR3 loop is CASNQTGQGDTIYF. The CDR3 DNA sequence: TGCGCCAGCAACCAAACTGGACAGGGGGACACCATATATTTT.

The CDR3 protein is CASSSLAGWTSTDTQYF. DNA of the CDR3: TGCGCCAGCAGCTCCCTGGCGGGCTGGACTAGCACAGATACGCAGTATTTT. The chain couples TRBV5-1 to TRBJ2-3; weak D call: TRBD2 (5 bases). Trimming pared 3 bases from V and 0 bases from J, leaving 17 bases between. The CDR3 covers 17 residues. The V gene's germline CDR1 is SGHRS and CDR2 YFSETQ.

The chain has TRBV6-5 and TRBJ2-7; TRBD1 agrees at 7 bases. In germline, CDR1 is MNHEY, CDR2 SVGAGI. The V and J ends lost 6 bases and 5 bases, in that order; junction bases with no gene match: 4. The CDR3 loop spans 12 amino acids. CDR3 loop: CASRNDRDEQYF. The CDR3 DNA reads as TGTGCCAGCAGGAACGACAGGGACGAGCAGTACTTC.